This T cell receptor beta chain is from a study of naive and memory T cell subsets. Study-wide findings and caveats: Over 85% of naive TCR sequences appeared only once after error correction, unlike memory subsets. A few larger clonotypes appeared in naive repertoires, especially CD8, possibly memory cells re-expressing CD45RA.

About this clonotype itself: Its antigen remains unidentified.

Two oligonucleotides, mixed equimolar, formed the beta constant-region primer covering TRBC1 and TRBC2. The ligated cDNA underwent four PCR rounds using SP2 and nested alpha and beta constant-region primers. In TCRdb, the UMI-ligation and nested PCR reads were re-called with MiXCR into one record per CDR3 protein. Here the sample spans some 82,000 distinct CDR3 sequences, about 11% being singletons. The V gene's germline CDR1 is MNHEY and CDR2 SVGAGI. The J segment lost 5 bases and the V segment lost 7 bases, leaving 5 bases of the junction unmatched. There are 13 residues in the CDR3. The TCR originated in a human donor in good health. The chain combines TRBV6-5 with TRBJ2-1, with 7 bases identical to TRBD1. What was sequenced was naive CD4+ T cells from blood. The chain's CDR3 is CASKGGLDNEQFF. The CDR3 DNA sequence: TGTGCCAGCAAAGGGGGCTTGGACAATGAGCAGTTCTTC.